Shown below are 10 T cell receptor beta chains from a single sample sequenced in a study of blood T cell repertoires in COVID-19 (dated by TCRdb to 2019 to 2021). Libraries were made using the immunoSEQ multiplex PCR assay. Imported from immuneACCESS, the table was reduced by TCRdb to in-frame sequences with V and J called. These copies leave out some clones; in studies compared against another copy, an unresolved V gene accounts for under half, and the cause of the remainder is not known. The table for this sample lists some 120,000 clones; around 78% of them were counted only once. The biggest ten clones account for around 2% of the sample. Sequencing was performed on peripheral blood. The receptors were gathered from a man aged 25-45 years with acute or convalescent COVID-19.

This clone was seen once. This chain uses TRBV7-3 with TRBJ2-1, with TRBD2 as a possible D gene (5 bases). Trimming shortened V by 4 bases and J by 9 bases, and 16 bases separated the two germline ends. This CDR3 is 14 amino acids long. CDR1 and CDR2 from the germline V gene are SGHTA and FQGTGA. The CDR3 sequence is CASSSGSGVGEQFF. The CDR3 DNA follows: TGTGCCAGCAGCTCAGGCAGCGGAGTTGGTGAGCAGTTCTTC.

The rearrangement uses TRBV6-5 and TRBJ2-3, with D possibly matching TRBD1 (6 bases). Germline CDR1 and CDR2: MNHEY and SVGAGI. CDR3 length equals 12 residues. V shed 5 bases and J shed 12 bases, with 15 bases lying between them. In DNA, the CDR3 is TGTGCCAGCAGTACCACAGGGCCCGGCCAGTATTTT. The encoded protein is CASSTTGPGQYF.

The rearrangement uses TRBV10-3 and TRBJ2-5, with D possibly TRBD2 on 7 matching bases. CDR1 ENHRY and CDR2 SYGVKD come from the germline V gene. V gave up 0 bases and J gave up 4 bases, with 18 bases separating them. This CDR3 comprises 17 residues. The CDR3 sequence is CAISESGHAGAGETQYF. CDR3 sequence (DNA): TGTGCCATCAGTGAGTCGGGTCATGCGGGGGCTGGAGAGACCCAGTACTTC.

The CDR3 loop is CASRERTSSYNEQFF. The CDR3 nucleotides are TGTGCCAGCAGGGAGCGGACCAGCTCCTACAATGAGCAGTTCTTC. This rearrangement joins TRBV2 to TRBJ2-1; maybe TRBD2 (5 bases). This CDR3 has 15 amino acids. Germline CDR1 and CDR2: SNHLY and FYNNEI. Trimming shortened V by 6 bases and J by 0 bases, and 12 bases separated the two germline ends.

The chain links TRBV6-5 to TRBJ2-1; no definite D call. The CDR3 loop spans 13 amino acids. Germline V gives CDR1 MNHEY, CDR2 SVGAGI. Trimming stripped 1 base from V and 5 bases from J, with 6 bases between. The CDR3 nucleotides read TGTGCCAGCAGTTACTTGGGCAACAATGAGCAGTTCTTC. It encodes CASSYLGNNEQFF.

This chain joins TRBV11-1 and TRBJ1-6; D might be TRBD1 (6 bases). The V gene's germline CDR1 is SGHAT and CDR2 FQDESV (reference sequence). V gave up 2 bases and J gave up 11 bases, with 16 bases separating them. This CDR3 is built from 15 residues. The CDR3 DNA reads TGTGCCAGCAGCTTACGGCCGGGGGGCGCGCCACCCCTCCACTTT. Translating gives CASSLRPGGAPPLHF. Looking up the rest from reference TRBV11-1 and TRBJ1-6 gives the full variable domain: EAEVAQSPRYKITEKSQAVAFWCDPISGHATLYWYRQILGQGPELLVQFQDESVVDDSQLPKDRFSAERLKGVDSTLKIQPAELGDSAMYLCASSLRPGGAPPLHFGNGTRLTVT.

V is TRBV10-3 and J is TRBJ2-7, with TRBD1 as a possible D gene (7 bases). The CDR3 consists of 13 residues. V was cut by 2 bases and J by 6 bases, with 11 bases left in between. In germline, CDR1 is ENHRY, CDR2 SYGVKD. In DNA, the CDR3 is TGTGCCATCAGTGAGATTCAGGGGGGCGAGCAGTACGTC. This translates into CAISEIQGGEQYV.

V is TRBV5-1 and J is TRBJ1-1; tentative D call: TRBD1 (5 bases). Germline V gene lookup returns CDR1 SGHRS and CDR2 YFSETQ. The CDR3 totals 15 residues. Trimming pared 0 bases from V and 1 base from J, leaving 10 bases between. CDR3 coding DNA: TGCGCCAGCAGCTTGGGGGCCACAGGGAACACTGAAGCTTTCTTT. This encodes CASSLGATGNTEAFF. The full variable domain, in which reference TRBV5-1 and TRBJ1-1 provide the parts outside the CDR3, is KAGVTQTPRYLIKTRGQQVTLSCSPISGHRSVSWYQQTPGQGLQFLFEYFSETQRNKGNFPGRFSGRQFSNSRSEMNVSTLELGDSALYLCASSLGATGNTEAFFGQGTRLTVV.

J is TRBJ2-3 and V is TRBV20-1; D remains ambiguous. The CDR3 has 11 amino acids. Trimming cost V 7 bases and J 6 bases, with 11 bases left between them. The germline V gene has CDR1 DFQATT and CDR2 SNEGSKA (reference sequence). The DNA for the CDR3 is TGCAGTGTCCCGGCTAGGGATACGCAGTATTTT. Its translation: CSVPARDTQYF.

This clone has a single count. The chain uses TRBV10-3 and TRBJ2-2; TRBD1 aligns across 9 bases. With V trimmed by 5 bases and J by 2 bases, 6 bases remained unmatched. Germline V gene sequence: CDR1 ENHRY, CDR2 SYGVKD. This CDR3 spans 16 amino acids. The CDR3 loop reads CAISLTDRGNTGELFF. Here the CDR3 DNA reads TGTGCCATCAGTCTCACGGACAGGGGCAACACCGGGGAGCTGTTTTTT.